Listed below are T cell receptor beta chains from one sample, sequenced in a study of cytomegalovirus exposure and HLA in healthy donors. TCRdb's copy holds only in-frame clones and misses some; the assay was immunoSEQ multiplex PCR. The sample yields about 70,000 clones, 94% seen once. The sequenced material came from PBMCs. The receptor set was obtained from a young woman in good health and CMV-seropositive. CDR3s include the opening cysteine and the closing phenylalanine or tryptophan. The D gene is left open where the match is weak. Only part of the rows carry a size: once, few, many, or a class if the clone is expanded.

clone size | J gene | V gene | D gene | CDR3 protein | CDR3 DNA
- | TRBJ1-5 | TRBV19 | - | CASRPQQGLGGLGQPQHF | TGTGCCAGTAGACCACAACAGGGTCTAGGCGGTTTGGGACAGCCCCAGCATTTT
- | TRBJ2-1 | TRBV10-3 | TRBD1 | CAIRGGTGGEQFF | TGTGCCATCAGAGGGGGGACAGGGGGCGAGCAGTTCTTC
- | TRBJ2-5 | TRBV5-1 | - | CASSLGERKIETQYF | TGCGCCAGCAGCTTAGGGGAACGAAAGATCGAGACCCAGTACTTC
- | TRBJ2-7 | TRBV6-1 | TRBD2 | CASSDSYREGTAGEQYF | TGTGCCAGCAGTGACAGCTACCGGGAGGGGACGGCTGGCGAGCAGTACTTC
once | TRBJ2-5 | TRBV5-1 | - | CASSSGSQETQYF | TGCGCCAGCAGCTCCGGGTCCCAAGAGACCCAGTACTTC
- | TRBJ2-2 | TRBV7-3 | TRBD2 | CASSSGTSGNTGELFF | TGTGCCAGCAGCTCAGGGACTAGCGGGAACACCGGGGAGCTGTTTTTT
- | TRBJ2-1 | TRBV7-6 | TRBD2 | CASSSGSEREVNNEQFF | TGTGCCAGCAGCTCTGGTAGTGAGCGGGAGGTTAACAATGAGCAGTTCTTC
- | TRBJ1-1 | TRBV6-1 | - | CASTREGDTEAFF | TGTGCCAGCACCCGAGAGGGGGACACTGAAGCTTTCTTT
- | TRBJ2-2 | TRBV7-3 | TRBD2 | CASSLDASGRYTGELFF | TGTGCCAGCAGCTTGGACGCCAGCGGGAGGTACACCGGGGAGCTGTTTTTT
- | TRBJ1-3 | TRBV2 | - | CASSVAGYSGNTIYF | TGTGCCAGCAGTGTTGCAGGCTACTCTGGAAACACCATATATTTT
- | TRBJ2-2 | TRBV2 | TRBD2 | CASSGSGSPGELFF | TGTGCCAGCAGTGGGAGCGGGAGTCCCGGGGAGCTGTTTTTT
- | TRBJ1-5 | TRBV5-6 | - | CASSLAGVDQPQHF | TGTGCCAGCAGCTTGGCAGGGGTGGATCAGCCCCAGCATTTT
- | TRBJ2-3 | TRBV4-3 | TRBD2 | CASSQERAGGMYGDTQYF | TGCGCCAGCAGCCAAGAGAGGGCGGGGGGGATGTATGGAGATACGCAGTATTTT
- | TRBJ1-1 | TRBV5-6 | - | CASSPSAGTEAFF | TGTGCCAGCAGCCCCTCCGCGGGGACTGAAGCTTTCTTT
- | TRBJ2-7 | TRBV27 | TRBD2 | CASSLSAGAGYEQYF | TGTGCCAGCAGTTTATCGGCGGGAGCTGGTTACGAGCAGTACTTC
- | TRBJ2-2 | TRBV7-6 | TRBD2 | CASTPTGGDTGELFF | TGTGCCAGCACCCCCACCGGGGGGGACACCGGGGAGCTGTTTTTT
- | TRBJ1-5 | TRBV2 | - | CASVQTANNQPQHF | TGTGCCAGTGTACAGACAGCGAATAACCAGCCCCAGCATTTT
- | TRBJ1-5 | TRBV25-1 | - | CASSQGNQPQHF | TGTGCCAGCAGCCAGGGCAATCAGCCCCAGCATTTT
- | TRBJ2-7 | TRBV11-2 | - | CASSERDRRTSYEQYF | TGTGCCAGCAGCGAGCGGGACAGGAGGACTTCCTACGAGCAGTACTTC
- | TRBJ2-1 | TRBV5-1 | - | CASSLAGTSRDEQFF | TGCGCCAGCAGCTTGGCGGGGACATCTCGGGATGAGCAGTTCTTC